This T cell receptor beta chain was sequenced during a study of T cell changes during pregnancy in multiple sclerosis (dated by TCRdb to the late 2010s). Study-level background: The study looked at changes in the T cell repertoire across pregnancy in women with multiple sclerosis.

Based on the germline V gene, the CDR1 and CDR2 sequences are SQVTM and ANQGSEA. V drops 4 bases and J drops 9 bases, leaving 12 bases in between. From the cysteine through the phenylalanine, the CDR3 covers 11 amino acids. Only CDR3 DNA is held: 33 bases, read in frame from base 1. Libraries were prepared through the immunoSEQ multiplex PCR assay. Not all clones reach the TCRdb copy of this immuneACCESS table, which keeps in-frame sequences only. Checked studies attribute under half of the gap to unresolved V genes and leave the rest unexplained. This sample gives about 36,000 clones in total; 93% of them show up just once. The top ten hold 0.4% to 0.45% of the sample. In regard to this clone: What antigen it recognizes has not been identified. Base quality data are lacking; no much larger clone is found one base away.

The chain couples TRBV29-1 to TRBJ1-1; TRBD1 is a possible D gene, resting on 6 matching bases. The input for sequencing was CD4+ T cells from peripheral blood mononuclear cells, taken in the first trimester of pregnancy. This clonotype originated in a female donor with multiple sclerosis, enrolled in a pregnancy study. This receptor has the CDR3 CSVAVTGKAFF. The sequenced DNA is TGCAGCGTTGCCGTGACAGGTAAAGCTTTCTTT.